The present entry profiles one T cell receptor (beta chain) with its context. Methods used by the authors: Estimation of nucleated cell counts was performed using reference gene primer amplification. The table came from immunoSEQ multiplex PCR; TCRdb's copy has only in-frame clones and leaves some out. V, J and clone size reflect that table, while D and trimming were determined from the DNA. This sample has about 89,000 clones, with 60% to 85% found just once. The sample belongs to a study of blood T cell repertoires in COVID-19. Study at large: There were acute and convalescent COVID-19 samples, and they came from the United States, Italy and Spain. PBMCs, B-cell-depleted T cells, or T cells were the source of the cDNA or gDNA that made up the material.

This TCR was sampled from a human donor in a cohort sampled during active COVID-19. Material: peripheral blood.

The CDR3 loop is CASSLSRHKLFF. The CDR3 DNA reads as TGTGCCAGCAGTTTATCCAGACATAAGCTGTTTTTT. The rearrangement joins TRBV28 to TRBJ2-2, with unresolved D. Germline V gene sequence: CDR1 MDHEN, CDR2 SYDVKM. CDR3 length equals 12 residues. Between the trimmed V and J ends, which lost 1 base and 12 bases, there was a span of 9 bases.